The TCR beta chain under discussion was sequenced for a study of CD8 T cells in Susac syndrome. Study background: Active disease was present in about 6 of the sequenced Susac syndrome patients, whereas under 10 of them were in remission. Whole-study findings and limits: In Susac syndrome, the CD4+ T cell repertoires did not show clonal expansion.

Through negative isolation, CD4+ and CD8+ T cells were obtained, while TEMRA cells were enriched using FACS. Random hexamers were used to reverse transcribe roughly 0.45 to 1 ug of RNA. An immunoSEQ multiplex PCR generated amplified TCR beta CDR3 products spanning 54 Vbeta and 13 Jbeta. Each CDR3 protein gets one entry after TCRdb re-called the immunoSEQ multiplex PCR reads with MiXCR. Here the sample spans some 160,000 distinct CDR3 sequences, 90% to 95% being singletons. Trimming pared 1 base from V and 4 bases from J, leaving 19 bases between. The CDR3 is 17 residues long. Germline CDR1 and CDR2: MGHDK and SYGVNS. About this clonotype itself: The antigen remains unidentified.

Material: CD4+ T cells from PBMCs. The chain joins TRBV25-1 to TRBJ2-5; the D is unclear. The source is a human donor with Susac syndrome. This chain's CDR3 is CASSEFLAANTGETQYF. Here the CDR3 DNA reads TGTGCCAGCAGTGAATTCCTCGCAGCAAATACGGGAGAGACCCAGTACTTC.